This TCR beta chain was found in a study of blood T cell repertoires in COVID-19 (dated by TCRdb to 2018 to 2020). Study-level background: The collaborator samples originated in the United States, Italy and Spain and spanned the acute and convalescent phases of COVID-19. The repertoires were released in a freely available public database meant as a resource for research on the immune response to SARS-CoV-2. Sample metadata almost always included a de-identified subject ID, COVID-19 status, age in years and sex. The dataset comprised deeply sampled blood TCRbeta repertoires from subjects exposed to, actively infected with, or recovered from COVID-19. Where available, HLA class I and class II types were obtained from metadata supplied by the sample provider rather than from assay-based typing. The prospective study material was composed of cDNA or gDNA derived from T cells, B-cell-depleted T cells, or PBMCs. Samples were obtained from the ongoing ImmuneRACE study (first 160 participants) and from some 1,200 subjects provided by 6 global collaborators. Broad study findings and their caveats: The amount of clinical and demographic metadata varied by source and participant and was provided uncurated.

TCRbeta CDR3 regions were amplified from genomic DNA using the immunoSEQ Assay, a bias-controlled multiplex PCR. As for the authors' bioinformatics: The number of nucleated cells in each sample was estimated from the amplification of reference gene primers within the assay. Sequence reads were collapsed and filtered to measure the absolute abundance of every unique TCRbeta CDR3 rearrangement. For each sample, productive Simpson clonality was calculated by taking the square root of Simpson's diversity index across productive rearrangements. This is the immuneACCESS table as TCRdb keeps it, with only in-frame sequences that have V and J called. A part of the clones is gone; compared with another copy, unresolved V genes explain less than half, and the rest is unexplained. Clone size and V and J calls were adopted from that table, with D and trimming inferred from the DNA. The sample profile shows 400,000 to 550,000 clones; roughly 91% of them were found once. Of the sample, about 4.3% is held by the ten largest clones.

The CDR3 holds 15 amino acids from the cysteine to the phenylalanine. Only the CDR3 portion is preserved as DNA: 45 bases, with reading frame beginning at the first base. V is shortened by 5 bases, J by 5 bases, and the region joining them spans 14 bases. According to the germline V gene, CDR1 reads KGHDR and CDR2 reads SFDVKD. In regard to this clone: No cognate antigen has been identified for it. Base qualities are not provided; no much larger clone lies one nucleotide away.

The collaborating institutions used their own protocols to collect whole blood in K2EDTA tubes. For TCRbeta analysis, collaborators shipped samples in one of three forms: frozen whole blood, isolated PBMCs, or DNA extracted from either of those sample types. The receptor comes from a woman aged 25 to 45 with acute or convalescent COVID-19. The sequenced sample consisted of peripheral blood. The chain was built from TRBV24-1 and TRBJ1-4, with a weak D call of TRBD1 (5 bases match). The DNA reads as follows: TGTGCCACCAGTGGCGTCGGTCCAGGGAATGAAAAACTGTTTTTT. It codes for CATSGVGPGNEKLFF.